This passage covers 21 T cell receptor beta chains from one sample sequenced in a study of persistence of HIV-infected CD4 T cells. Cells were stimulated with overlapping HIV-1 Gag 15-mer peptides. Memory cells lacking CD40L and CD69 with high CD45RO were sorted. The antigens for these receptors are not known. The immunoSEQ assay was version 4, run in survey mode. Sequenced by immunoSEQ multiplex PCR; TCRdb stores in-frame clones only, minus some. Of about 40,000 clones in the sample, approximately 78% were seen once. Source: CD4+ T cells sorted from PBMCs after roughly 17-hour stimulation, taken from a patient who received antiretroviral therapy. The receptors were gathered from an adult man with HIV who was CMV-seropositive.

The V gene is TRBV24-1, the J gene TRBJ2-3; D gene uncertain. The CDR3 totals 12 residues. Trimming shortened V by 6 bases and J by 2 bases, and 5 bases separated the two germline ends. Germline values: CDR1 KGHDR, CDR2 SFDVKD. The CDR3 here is CATSTPTDTQYF. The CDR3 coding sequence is TGTGCCACCAGTACACCCACAGATACGCAGTATTTT.

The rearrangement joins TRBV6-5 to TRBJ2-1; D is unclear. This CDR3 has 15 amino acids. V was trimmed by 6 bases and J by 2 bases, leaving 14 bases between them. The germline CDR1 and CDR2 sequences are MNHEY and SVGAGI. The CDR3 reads CASSNGPFTYNEQFF. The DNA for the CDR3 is TGTGCCAGCAGCAACGGACCCTTTACCTACAATGAGCAGTTCTTC.

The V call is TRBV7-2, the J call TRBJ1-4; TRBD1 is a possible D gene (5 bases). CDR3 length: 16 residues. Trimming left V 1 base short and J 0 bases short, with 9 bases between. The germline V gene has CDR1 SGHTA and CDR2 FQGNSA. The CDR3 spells CASSLVLGATNEKLFF. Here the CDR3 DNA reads TGTGCCAGCAGCTTAGTTTTGGGGGCAACTAATGAAAAACTGTTTTTT.

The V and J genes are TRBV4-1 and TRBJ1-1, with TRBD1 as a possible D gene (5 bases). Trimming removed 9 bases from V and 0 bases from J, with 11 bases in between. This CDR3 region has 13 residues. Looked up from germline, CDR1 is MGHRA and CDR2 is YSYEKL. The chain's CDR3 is CASCKGLNTEAFF. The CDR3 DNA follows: TGCGCCAGTTGTAAGGGGTTGAACACTGAAGCTTTCTTT.

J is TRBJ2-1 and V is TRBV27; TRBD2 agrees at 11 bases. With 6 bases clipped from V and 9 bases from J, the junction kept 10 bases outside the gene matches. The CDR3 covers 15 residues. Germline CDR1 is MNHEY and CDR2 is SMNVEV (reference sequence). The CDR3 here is CASRLAGGSPGEQFF. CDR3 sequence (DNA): TGTGCCAGCAGATTAGCGGGGGGGTCCCCGGGTGAGCAGTTCTTC.

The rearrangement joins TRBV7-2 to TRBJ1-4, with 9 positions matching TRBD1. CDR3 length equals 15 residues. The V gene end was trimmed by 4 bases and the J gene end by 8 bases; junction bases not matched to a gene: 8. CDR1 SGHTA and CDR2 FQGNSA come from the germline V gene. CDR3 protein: CASSYGTGLGEKLFF. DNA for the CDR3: TGTGCCAGCAGCTATGGGACAGGGCTAGGGGAAAAACTGTTTTTT.

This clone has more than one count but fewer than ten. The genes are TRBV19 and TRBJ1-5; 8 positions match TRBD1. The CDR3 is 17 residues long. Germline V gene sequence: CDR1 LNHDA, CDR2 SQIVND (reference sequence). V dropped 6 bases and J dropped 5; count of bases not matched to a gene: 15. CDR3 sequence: CASSRGWSGGGDQPQHF. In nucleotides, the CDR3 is TGTGCCAGTAGCCGCGGATGGTCAGGGGGCGGGGATCAGCCCCAGCATTTT.

The CDR3 loop is CAISSTEQGGNEQFF. For the CDR3, the DNA is TGTGCCATCAGTAGCACCGAACAGGGGGGGAATGAGCAGTTCTTC. The chain is built from TRBV10-3 and TRBJ2-1; weak D call: TRBD1 (8 bases). Germline V lookup: CDR1 ENHRY, CDR2 SYGVKD. The CDR3 length is 15 residues. V shed 5 bases and J shed 7 bases, with 18 bases lying between them.

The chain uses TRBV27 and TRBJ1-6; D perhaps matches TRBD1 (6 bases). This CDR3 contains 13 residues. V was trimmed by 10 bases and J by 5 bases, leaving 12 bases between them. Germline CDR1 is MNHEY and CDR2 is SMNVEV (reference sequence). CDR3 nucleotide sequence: TGTGCCACCCGACAGGACAATAATTCACCCCTCCACTTT. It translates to CATRQDNNSPLHF.

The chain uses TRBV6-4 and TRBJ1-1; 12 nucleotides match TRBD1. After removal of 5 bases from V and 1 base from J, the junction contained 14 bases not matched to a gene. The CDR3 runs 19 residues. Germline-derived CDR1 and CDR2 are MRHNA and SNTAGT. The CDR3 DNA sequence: TGTGCCAGCAGTCTTCCTCCAACCGGGACAGGGGGCGCGAACACTGAAGCTTTCTTT. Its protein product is CASSLPPTGTGGANTEAFF.

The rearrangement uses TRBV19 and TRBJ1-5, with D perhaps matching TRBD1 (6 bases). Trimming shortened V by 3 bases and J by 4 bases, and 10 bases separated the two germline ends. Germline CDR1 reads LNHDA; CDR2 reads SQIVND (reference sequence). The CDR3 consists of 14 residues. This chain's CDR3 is CASSMRQGNQPQHF. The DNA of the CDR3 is TGTGCCAGTAGTATGCGGCAGGGGAATCAGCCCCAGCATTTT.

CDR3 sequence reads: CADRRQQGGYTF. Written as DNA, the CDR3 is TGTGCCGATCGTAGACAACAAGGAGGCTACACCTTC. The chain carries TRBV12-3 or TRBV12-4 and TRBJ1-2; no definite D call. The CDR3 is made up of 12 amino acids. With 11 bases removed from V and 8 bases from J, the gap between germline ends came to 18 bases.

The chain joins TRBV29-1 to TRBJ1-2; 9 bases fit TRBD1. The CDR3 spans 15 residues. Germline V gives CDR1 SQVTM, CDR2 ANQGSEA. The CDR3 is CSFRWVQGALYGYTF. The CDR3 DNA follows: TGCAGTTTCAGATGGGTACAGGGGGCTCTCTATGGCTACACCTTC.

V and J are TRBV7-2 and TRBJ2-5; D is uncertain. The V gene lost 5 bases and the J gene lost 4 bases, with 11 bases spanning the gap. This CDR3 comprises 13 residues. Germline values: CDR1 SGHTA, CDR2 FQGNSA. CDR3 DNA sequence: TGTGCCAGCAGCCCGATGAGGAGAGAGACCCAGTACTTC. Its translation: CASSPMRRETQYF. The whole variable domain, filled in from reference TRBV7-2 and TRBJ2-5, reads GAGVSQSPSNKVTEKGKDVELRCDPISGHTALYWYRQSLGQGLEFLIYFQGNSAPDKSGLPSDRFSAERTGGSVSTLTIQRTQQEDSAVYLCASSPMRRETQYFGPGTRLLVL.

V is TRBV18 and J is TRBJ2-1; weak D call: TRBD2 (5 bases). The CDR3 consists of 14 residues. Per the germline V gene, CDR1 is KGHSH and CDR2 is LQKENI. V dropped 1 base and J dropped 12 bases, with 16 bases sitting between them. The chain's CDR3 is CASSPRHEEEVQFF. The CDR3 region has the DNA TGTGCCAGCTCACCACGGCACGAGGAGGAGGTGCAGTTCTTC. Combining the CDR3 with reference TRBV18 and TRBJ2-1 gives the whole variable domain NAGVMQNPRHLVRRRGQEARLRCSPMKGHSHVYWYRQLPEEGLKFMVYLQKENIIDESGMPKERFSAEFPKEGPSILRIQQVVRGDSAAYFCASSPRHEEEVQFFGPGTRLTVL.

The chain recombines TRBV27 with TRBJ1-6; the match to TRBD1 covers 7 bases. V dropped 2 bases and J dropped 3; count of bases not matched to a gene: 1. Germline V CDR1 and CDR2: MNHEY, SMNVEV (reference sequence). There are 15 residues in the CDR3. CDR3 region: CASSLRDSYNSPLHF. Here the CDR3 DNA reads TGTGCCAGCAGTTTAAGGGACAGCTATAATTCACCCCTCCACTTT.

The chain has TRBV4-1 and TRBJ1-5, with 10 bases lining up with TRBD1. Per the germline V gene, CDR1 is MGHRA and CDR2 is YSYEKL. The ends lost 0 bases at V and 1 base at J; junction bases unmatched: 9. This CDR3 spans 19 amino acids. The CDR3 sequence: CASSQDPRDRGRSNQPQHF. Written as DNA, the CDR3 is TGCGCCAGCAGCCAAGATCCCCGGGACAGGGGTAGGAGCAATCAGCCCCAGCATTTT.

CDR3 DNA sequence: TGTGCCAGCAGTTACTCCGGGGTGGGGGGCTATGGCTACACCTTC. This codes for CASSYSGVGGYGYTF. The chain couples TRBV6-5 to TRBJ1-2, with a weak D call TRBD1 (5 bases). V was cut by 0 bases and J by 4 bases, with 12 bases left in between. Germline loops: CDR1 MNHEY, CDR2 SVGAGI. This CDR3 spans 15 amino acids.

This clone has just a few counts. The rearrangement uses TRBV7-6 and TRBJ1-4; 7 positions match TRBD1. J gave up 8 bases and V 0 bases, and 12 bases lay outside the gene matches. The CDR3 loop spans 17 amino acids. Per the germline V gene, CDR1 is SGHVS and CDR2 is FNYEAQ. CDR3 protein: CASSLAQEGAHVEKLFF. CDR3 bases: TGTGCCAGCAGCTTAGCGCAGGAGGGGGCGCATGTAGAAAAACTGTTTTTT.

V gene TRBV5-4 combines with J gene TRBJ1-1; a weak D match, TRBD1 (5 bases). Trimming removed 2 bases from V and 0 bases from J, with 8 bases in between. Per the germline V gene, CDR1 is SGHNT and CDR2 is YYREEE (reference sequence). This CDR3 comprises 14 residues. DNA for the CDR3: TGTGCCAGCAGCTTTGAGGGGTTGAACACTGAAGCTTTCTTT. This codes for CASSFEGLNTEAFF.

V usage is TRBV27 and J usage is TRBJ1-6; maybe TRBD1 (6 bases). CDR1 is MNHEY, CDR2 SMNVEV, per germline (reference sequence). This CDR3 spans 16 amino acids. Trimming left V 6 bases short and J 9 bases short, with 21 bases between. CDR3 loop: CASSPGNRDRGSPLHF. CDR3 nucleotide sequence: TGTGCCAGCAGCCCGGGGAACAGGGATAGGGGTTCACCCCTCCACTTT.